This T cell receptor beta chain comes out of a study of blood T cells in healthy people across ages. Using a J-beta primer mix together with a sample-barcoded 5' primer, a second PCR was run for about 6 to 12 cycles. TCRdb analysed the 5' RACE reads with MiXCR anew, one entry per CDR3 protein. This sample has 750,000 to 950,000 distinct CDR3 sequences, with about 53% found just once. J lost 2 bases, V lost 8 bases, and 9 bases had no gene match. The CDR3 contains 15 residues. The sample taken for sequencing was blood. This sequence joins TRBV12-3 or TRBV12-4 and TRBJ2-5; 9 nucleotides align to TRBD1. The sequence was collected from a man aged 80 or over in good health. The DNA of the CDR3 is TGTGCCAGCGGAGGGACAGGGCCCATACAAGAGACCCAGTACTTC. Amino acid sequence: CASGGTGPIQETQYF.